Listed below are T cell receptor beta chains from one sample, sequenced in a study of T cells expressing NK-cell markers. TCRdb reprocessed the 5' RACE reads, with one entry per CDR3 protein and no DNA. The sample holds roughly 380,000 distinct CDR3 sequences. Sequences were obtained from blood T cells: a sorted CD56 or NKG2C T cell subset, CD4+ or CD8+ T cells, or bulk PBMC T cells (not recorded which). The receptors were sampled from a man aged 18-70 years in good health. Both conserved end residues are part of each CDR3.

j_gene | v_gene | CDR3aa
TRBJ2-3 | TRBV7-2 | CASKRTSGGAADTQYF
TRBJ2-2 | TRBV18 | CASSPPSGGPTGELFF
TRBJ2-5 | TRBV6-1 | CASSEADGPWGETQYF
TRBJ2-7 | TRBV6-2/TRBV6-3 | CASTISGVEQYF
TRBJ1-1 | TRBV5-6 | CASSEPGRRNTEAFF
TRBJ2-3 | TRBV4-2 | CASSQGLADELGTDTQYF
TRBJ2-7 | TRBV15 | CATSRDPTRVQGNYEQYF
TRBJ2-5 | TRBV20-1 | CSMQGTQTQYF
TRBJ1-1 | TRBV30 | CAWSHPGKGNMTEAFF
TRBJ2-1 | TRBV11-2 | CASSLDLGARDEQFF
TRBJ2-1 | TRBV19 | CASSSNPGVSYNEQFF
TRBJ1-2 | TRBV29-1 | CSVVGDRTNYGYTF
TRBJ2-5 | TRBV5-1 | CASSPTLAGGAGETQYF
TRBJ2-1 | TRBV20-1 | CSANRDFVYNEQFF
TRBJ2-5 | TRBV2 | CASSEALAGVTYQETQYF
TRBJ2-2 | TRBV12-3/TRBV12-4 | CASSFAHLLNGELFF
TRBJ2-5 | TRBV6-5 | CASSLYFGPTEGETQYF
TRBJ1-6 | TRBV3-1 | CASSPPTDNSPLHF
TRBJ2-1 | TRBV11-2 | CASSLGLRATNEQFF
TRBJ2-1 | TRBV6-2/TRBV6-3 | CASRHSGGAGNEQFF
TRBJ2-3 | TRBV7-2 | CASSLGRYLWYF
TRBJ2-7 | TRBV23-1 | CASSQIPLAGWLSEQYF
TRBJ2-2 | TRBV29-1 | CSVGGDRGQTGELFF
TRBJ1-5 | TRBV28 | CASSSTGGVDQPQHF
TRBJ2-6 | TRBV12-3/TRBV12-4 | CASTLGGANVLTF